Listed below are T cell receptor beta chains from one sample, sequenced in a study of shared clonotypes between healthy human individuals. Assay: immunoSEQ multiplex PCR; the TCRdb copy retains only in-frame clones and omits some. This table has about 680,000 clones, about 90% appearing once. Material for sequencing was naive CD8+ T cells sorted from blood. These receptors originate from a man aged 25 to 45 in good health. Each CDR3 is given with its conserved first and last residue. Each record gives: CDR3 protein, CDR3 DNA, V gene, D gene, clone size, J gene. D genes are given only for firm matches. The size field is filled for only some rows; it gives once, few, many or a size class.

CDR3 protein: CSLGLAGVIEQFF
CDR3 DNA: TGCAGCTTGGGACTAGCGGGAGTGATTGAGCAGTTCTTC
V gene: TRBV29-1
D gene: TRBD2
clone size: NA
J gene: TRBJ2-1

CDR3 protein: CASSVLAVPSYNEQFF
CDR3 DNA: TGTGCCAGCAGCGTTCTAGCGGTCCCTTCCTACAATGAGCAGTTCTTC
V gene: TRBV13
D gene: TRBD2
clone size: NA
J gene: TRBJ2-1

CDR3 protein: CASSLSVTYEQYF
CDR3 DNA: TGTGCCAGCAGCTTATCAGTTACCTACGAGCAGTACTTC
V gene: TRBV7-9
D gene: NA
clone size: NA
J gene: TRBJ2-7

CDR3 protein: CASSLGSGGTEAFF
CDR3 DNA: TGTGCCAGCAGCTTAGGGAGCGGAGGCACTGAAGCTTTCTTT
V gene: TRBV7-9
D gene: NA
clone size: NA
J gene: TRBJ1-1

CDR3 protein: CASSYNPGYYGYTF
CDR3 DNA: TGTGCCAGCAGTTACAATCCAGGATACTATGGCTACACCTTC
V gene: TRBV6-6
D gene: NA
clone size: NA
J gene: TRBJ1-2

CDR3 protein: CASSLAGVYEQYF
CDR3 DNA: TGTGCCAGCAGTTTGGCGGGAGTCTACGAGCAGTACTTC
V gene: TRBV27
D gene: TRBD2
clone size: NA
J gene: TRBJ2-7

CDR3 protein: CASSPYSSRYATYEQYF
CDR3 DNA: TGTGCCAGCAGCCCATACTCGAGCAGATATGCAACCTACGAGCAGTACTTC
V gene: TRBV7-2
D gene: NA
clone size: once
J gene: TRBJ2-7

CDR3 protein: CASSVEVQVENTDTQYF
CDR3 DNA: TGTGCCAGCAGCGTAGAGGTGCAGGTTGAGAATACAGATACGCAGTATTTT
V gene: TRBV9
D gene: NA
clone size: NA
J gene: TRBJ2-3

CDR3 protein: CASSVEGAGEKLFF
CDR3 DNA: TGTGCCAGCAGCGTAGAAGGGGCCGGTGAAAAACTGTTTTTT
V gene: TRBV9
D gene: NA
clone size: NA
J gene: TRBJ1-4

CDR3 protein: CASSQEGTSGRGQYF
CDR3 DNA: TGCGCCAGCAGCCAAGAAGGGACTAGCGGGAGAGGGCAGTACTTC
V gene: TRBV4-1
D gene: TRBD2
clone size: NA
J gene: TRBJ2-7

CDR3 protein: CASSQDRGSIFF
CDR3 DNA: TGTGCCAGCAGCCAGGACAGGGGAAGTATTTTTTTT
V gene: TRBV7-9
D gene: TRBD1
clone size: NA
J gene: TRBJ2-3

CDR3 protein: CASSSSDRGYQPQHF
CDR3 DNA: TGTGCCAGCAGTTCGTCGGACAGGGGTTATCAGCCCCAGCATTTT
V gene: TRBV6-5
D gene: TRBD1
clone size: NA
J gene: TRBJ1-5

CDR3 protein: CASSPSRGSGRGDEQFF
CDR3 DNA: TGTGCCAGCAGCCCCAGCCGAGGTAGCGGGAGGGGCGATGAGCAGTTCTTC
V gene: TRBV11-2
D gene: TRBD2
clone size: NA
J gene: TRBJ2-1

CDR3 protein: CASTREGGTGELFF
CDR3 DNA: TGCGCCAGCACTCGGGAGGGAGGGACCGGGGAGCTGTTTTTT
V gene: TRBV4-1
D gene: TRBD2
clone size: NA
J gene: TRBJ2-2

CDR3 protein: CASSIAPEGAGELFF
CDR3 DNA: TGTGCCAGTAGTATAGCACCGGAGGGGGCCGGGGAGCTGTTTTTT
V gene: TRBV19
D gene: NA
clone size: once
J gene: TRBJ2-2

CDR3 protein: CASSGQGRSYEQYF
CDR3 DNA: TGTGCCAGCAGCGGACAGGGAAGGTCCTACGAGCAGTACTTC
V gene: TRBV27
D gene: TRBD1
clone size: NA
J gene: TRBJ2-7

CDR3 protein: CASSQGTYEGQYF
CDR3 DNA: TGCGCCAGCAGCCAGGGGACCTACGAGGGGCAGTACTTC
V gene: TRBV4-1
D gene: NA
clone size: few
J gene: TRBJ2-7

CDR3 protein: CASSQEGGSPDTQYF
CDR3 DNA: TGCGCCAGCAGCCAAGAGGGCGGGAGTCCAGATACGCAGTATTTT
V gene: TRBV4-1
D gene: TRBD2
clone size: NA
J gene: TRBJ2-3

CDR3 protein: CASSLAQGVVVEQYF
CDR3 DNA: TGTGCCAGCAGCTTAGCCCAGGGGGTGGTGGTCGAGCAGTACTTC
V gene: TRBV7-9
D gene: TRBD1
clone size: NA
J gene: TRBJ2-7

CDR3 protein: CASSIEAGPLSEQYF
CDR3 DNA: TGTGCCAGTAGTATCGAGGCAGGACCCTTGAGCGAGCAGTACTTC
V gene: TRBV19
D gene: NA
clone size: once
J gene: TRBJ2-7

CDR3 protein: CASSSTSGTGLYEQYF
CDR3 DNA: TGTGCCAGCAGCTCCACCTCCGGGACAGGGCTCTACGAGCAGTACTTC
V gene: TRBV7-9
D gene: TRBD1
clone size: NA
J gene: TRBJ2-7

CDR3 protein: CASSLGSTDTQYF
CDR3 DNA: TGTGCCAGCAGCTTGGGCAGCACAGATACGCAGTATTTT
V gene: TRBV13
D gene: NA
clone size: NA
J gene: TRBJ2-3

CDR3 protein: CASSQDQREGLETQYF
CDR3 DNA: TGCGCCAGCAGCCAAGATCAGCGGGAGGGCTTAGAGACCCAGTACTTC
V gene: TRBV4-3
D gene: TRBD2
clone size: NA
J gene: TRBJ2-5

CDR3 protein: CASSQEGTPPVRNYGYTF
CDR3 DNA: TGTGCCAGCAGCCAAGAGGGGACACCGCCGGTCCGTAACTATGGCTACACCTTC
V gene: TRBV14
D gene: NA
clone size: once
J gene: TRBJ1-2

CDR3 protein: CASSLGQGISGELFF
CDR3 DNA: TGTGCCAGCAGCTTGGGACAGGGCATTTCAGGGGAGCTGTTTTTT
V gene: TRBV7-7
D gene: TRBD1
clone size: once
J gene: TRBJ2-2

CDR3 protein: CASSSETTVPYEQYF
CDR3 DNA: TGTGCCAGCAGCTCCGAAACGACAGTTCCCTACGAGCAGTACTTC
V gene: TRBV9
D gene: NA
clone size: NA
J gene: TRBJ2-7

CDR3 protein: CASSLTGLSGELFF
CDR3 DNA: TGTGCCAGCAGCTTGACAGGGCTTTCCGGGGAGCTGTTTTTT
V gene: TRBV7-9
D gene: TRBD1
clone size: NA
J gene: TRBJ2-2

CDR3 protein: CASSFAGMNTEAFF
CDR3 DNA: TGTGCCAGCAGCTTTGCGGGAATGAACACTGAAGCTTTCTTT
V gene: TRBV11-2
D gene: NA
clone size: NA
J gene: TRBJ1-1

CDR3 protein: CASSQDPLAGPSYEQYF
CDR3 DNA: TGCGCCAGCAGCCAAGATCCACTAGCGGGACCCTCCTACGAGCAGTACTTC
V gene: TRBV4-3
D gene: TRBD2
clone size: NA
J gene: TRBJ2-7

CDR3 protein: CASSLAGVVPDTQYF
CDR3 DNA: TGTGCCAGCAGTCTAGCGGGAGTGGTCCCAGATACGCAGTATTTT
V gene: TRBV9
D gene: TRBD2
clone size: once
J gene: TRBJ2-3

CDR3 protein: CASSPGTAWSNQPQHF
CDR3 DNA: TGTGCCAGCAGCCCGGGGACAGCCTGGAGCAATCAGCCCCAGCATTTT
V gene: TRBV7-2
D gene: TRBD1
clone size: once
J gene: TRBJ1-5

CDR3 protein: CASSDRADEKLFF
CDR3 DNA: TGTGCCAGCAGTGACAGGGCCGATGAAAAACTGTTTTTT
V gene: TRBV2
D gene: NA
clone size: NA
J gene: TRBJ1-4

CDR3 protein: CASSFPITSGSSYNEQFF
CDR3 DNA: TGTGCCAGCAGCTTTCCAATTACTAGCGGGAGCTCCTACAATGAGCAGTTCTTC
V gene: TRBV11-2
D gene: TRBD2
clone size: NA
J gene: TRBJ2-1

CDR3 protein: CAISEAVNTEAFF
CDR3 DNA: TGTGCCATCAGTGAGGCAGTAAACACTGAAGCTTTCTTT
V gene: TRBV10-3
D gene: NA
clone size: NA
J gene: TRBJ1-1

CDR3 protein: CASSQVGQGVTGELFF
CDR3 DNA: TGCGCCAGCAGCCAAGTCGGACAGGGGGTCACCGGGGAGCTGTTTTTT
V gene: TRBV4-1
D gene: TRBD1
clone size: NA
J gene: TRBJ2-2

CDR3 protein: CASSQGLEVHYNEQFF
CDR3 DNA: TGCGCCAGCAGCCAAGGACTCGAGGTCCACTACAATGAGCAGTTCTTC
V gene: TRBV4-3
D gene: NA
clone size: NA
J gene: TRBJ2-1

CDR3 protein: CASSIAGGPNTEAFF
CDR3 DNA: TGTGCCAGTAGTATAGCGGGGGGGCCGAACACTGAAGCTTTCTTT
V gene: TRBV19
D gene: NA
clone size: NA
J gene: TRBJ1-1

CDR3 protein: CASSPTMPSGQVETQYF
CDR3 DNA: TGTGCCAGCAGCCCGACAATGCCGAGTGGGCAGGTTGAGACCCAGTACTTC
V gene: TRBV7-9
D gene: NA
clone size: NA
J gene: TRBJ2-5

CDR3 protein: CASSLYVGTYEQYF
CDR3 DNA: TGTGCCAGCAGCTTATATGTCGGAACCTACGAGCAGTACTTC
V gene: TRBV7-8
D gene: NA
clone size: few
J gene: TRBJ2-7

CDR3 protein: CASSLNKGNEQFF
CDR3 DNA: TGTGCCAGCAGCTTAAATAAGGGTAATGAGCAGTTCTTC
V gene: TRBV7-2
D gene: NA
clone size: NA
J gene: TRBJ2-1

CDR3 protein: CATSEGQPNQPQHF
CDR3 DNA: TGTGCCACCAGCGAGGGACAGCCTAATCAGCCCCAGCATTTT
V gene: TRBV15
D gene: TRBD1
clone size: NA
J gene: TRBJ1-5

CDR3 protein: CASSQGQGINTEAFF
CDR3 DNA: TGCGCCAGCAGCCAAGGACAGGGGATAAACACTGAAGCTTTCTTT
V gene: TRBV4-1
D gene: TRBD1
clone size: NA
J gene: TRBJ1-1

CDR3 protein: CSVEDLWASYGYTF
CDR3 DNA: TGCAGCGTTGAAGATTTATGGGCCTCCTATGGCTACACCTTC
V gene: TRBV29-1
D gene: NA
clone size: NA
J gene: TRBJ1-2